This TCR beta chain was identified in a study of PD-1 blockade in classical Hodgkin lymphoma. This CDR3 contains 14 residues. CDR1 and CDR2 from the germline V gene are MNHNY and SVGAGI (reference sequence). V was clipped by 6 bases and J by 5 bases; unmatched bases: 6. Measured with immunoSEQ multiplex PCR; TCRdb has only the in-frame clones, and not every one. In the table there are roughly 42,000 clones, 60% to 75% of which are singletons. Every single patient, without exception, relapsed after autologous stem cell transplantation, and brentuximab vedotin exposure varied. This sequence was found in a human donor with classical Hodgkin lymphoma. The source was peripheral blood mononuclear cells (PBMCs), collected at baseline. The rearrangement links TRBV6-6 to TRBJ1-4; TRBD1 aligns across 7 bases. The CDR3 protein is CASSRDRKNEKLFF. CDR3 sequence (DNA): TGTGCCAGCAGCCGGGACAGAAAAAATGAAAAACTGTTTTTT.